Listed below are T cell receptor beta chains from one sample, sequenced in a study of cytomegalovirus exposure and HLA in healthy donors. Method: immunoSEQ multiplex PCR; TCRdb's copy keeps in-frame clones and lacks some. There are approximately 80,000 clones in the sample, with 0.95% to 1.3% held by the top ten. Sequenced input: PBMCs. The receptors here all came from a woman under 40 in good health and CMV-seronegative. Each CDR3 is given without its conserved first and last residue.

j_gene: TRBJ1-1; len: 11; v_gene: TRBV6-5; CDR3aa: ASSVGGRSEAF
j_gene: TRBJ1-2; len: 14; v_gene: TRBV5-1; CDR3aa: ASSLAPSLTVYGYT
j_gene: TRBJ2-1; len: 13; v_gene: TRBV30; CDR3aa: AGAPGTSGATEQF
j_gene: TRBJ2-7; len: 10; v_gene: TRBV13; CDR3aa: ASSLGLSEQY
j_gene: TRBJ1-2; len: 11; v_gene: TRBV7-9; CDR3aa: ASSSGQSVGYT
j_gene: TRBJ1-3; len: 14; v_gene: TRBV6-1; CDR3aa: ASSEVGRPSGNNIY
j_gene: TRBJ2-7; len: 14; v_gene: TRBV5-5; CDR3aa: ASSPTLAGSAYEQY
j_gene: TRBJ1-1; len: 13; v_gene: TRBV5-6; CDR3aa: ASSFGQGLNTEAF
j_gene: TRBJ2-3; len: 11; v_gene: TRBV19; CDR3aa: ASSSGSTDTQY
j_gene: TRBJ1-1; len: 11; v_gene: TRBV11-2; CDR3aa: ASSLDRNTEAF
j_gene: TRBJ2-1; len: 13; v_gene: TRBV7-9; CDR3aa: ASSSGRGGYNEQF
j_gene: TRBJ1-2; len: 17; v_gene: TRBV18; CDR3aa: ASSIYGGTGTDQFYGYT
j_gene: TRBJ1-2; len: 11; v_gene: TRBV4-1; CDR3aa: ASSQGGGRGYT
j_gene: TRBJ1-2; len: 9; v_gene: TRBV6-6; CDR3aa: ASFGVYGYT
j_gene: TRBJ1-6; len: 12; v_gene: TRBV7-8; CDR3aa: ASSLDRRESPLH
j_gene: TRBJ2-7; len: 13; v_gene: TRBV6-5; CDR3aa: ASSLGQGDSYEQY
j_gene: TRBJ1-1; len: 11; v_gene: TRBV7-8; CDR3aa: ATSGQANTEAF
j_gene: TRBJ2-6; len: 15; v_gene: TRBV30; CDR3aa: AWRRGLSHSGANVLT
j_gene: TRBJ2-3; len: 13; v_gene: TRBV7-8; CDR3aa: ASSLGLGAADTQY
j_gene: TRBJ2-4; len: 11; v_gene: TRBV30; CDR3aa: AWTSGQGDIQY
j_gene: TRBJ2-7; len: 13; v_gene: TRBV27; CDR3aa: ASSLSWATGYEQY
j_gene: TRBJ1-2; len: 11; v_gene: TRBV18; CDR3aa: ASARQGAAGYT
j_gene: TRBJ1-1; len: 14; v_gene: TRBV5-1; CDR3aa: ASSPGTGALGTEAF
j_gene: TRBJ2-3; len: 13; v_gene: TRBV30; CDR3aa: AGSRTSGRTDTQY
j_gene: TRBJ2-1; len: 12; v_gene: TRBV30; CDR3aa: AWSVLQGRNEQF
j_gene: TRBJ2-1; len: 13; v_gene: TRBV29-1; CDR3aa: SVRPGLAGGGEQF
j_gene: TRBJ2-1; len: 16; v_gene: TRBV27; CDR3aa: ASSPGLAGGPMRNEQF
j_gene: TRBJ1-2; len: 14; v_gene: TRBV6-5; CDR3aa: ASSSGQGRGNYGYT
j_gene: TRBJ1-4; len: 11; v_gene: TRBV6-1; CDR3aa: ASSEIRNEKLF
j_gene: TRBJ2-3; len: 12; v_gene: TRBV30; CDR3aa: AWSLAGGQDTQY
j_gene: TRBJ1-1; len: 12; v_gene: TRBV27; CDR3aa: ASRPFQGNTEAF
j_gene: TRBJ1-1; len: 11; v_gene: TRBV5-5; CDR3aa: ASSLRGPTEAF
j_gene: TRBJ1-6; len: 12; v_gene: TRBV5-6; CDR3aa: ASSFYKTNSPLH
j_gene: TRBJ1-5; len: 14; v_gene: TRBV28; CDR3aa: ASNSDWTDSNQHQH
j_gene: TRBJ1-2; len: 14; v_gene: TRBV5-6; CDR3aa: ASSLSTGQGNYGYT
j_gene: TRBJ1-2; len: 14; v_gene: TRBV4-2; CDR3aa: ASSQDRGTVNYGYT
j_gene: TRBJ2-7; len: 15; v_gene: TRBV15; CDR3aa: ATSRDSTGGGSYEQY
j_gene: TRBJ2-7; len: 11; v_gene: TRBV29-1; CDR3aa: SAAGGGWNEQY
j_gene: TRBJ2-7; len: 13; v_gene: TRBV6-6; CDR3aa: ASSYLAGAAYEQY
j_gene: TRBJ2-1; len: 13; v_gene: TRBV11-2; CDR3aa: ASSPSGGALNEQF
j_gene: TRBJ2-2; len: 12; v_gene: TRBV6-1; CDR3aa: ASRASGRTGELF
j_gene: TRBJ1-6; len: 18; v_gene: TRBV4-1; CDR3aa: ASSQTGSLPGLSYNSPLH
j_gene: TRBJ1-4; len: 12; v_gene: TRBV6-5; CDR3aa: ASSSDRLNEKLF
j_gene: TRBJ1-1; len: 14; v_gene: TRBV27; CDR3aa: ASRSWGLPGNTEAF
j_gene: TRBJ2-3; len: 12; v_gene: TRBV19; CDR3aa: ASSIGGSKDTQY
j_gene: TRBJ2-3; len: 13; v_gene: TRBV4-2; CDR3aa: ASSQDPRGTDTQY
j_gene: TRBJ2-1; len: 11; v_gene: TRBV19; CDR3aa: ASSMRTGGEQF
j_gene: TRBJ2-2; len: 15; v_gene: TRBV7-7; CDR3aa: ASSPDSWGRFTGELF
j_gene: TRBJ2-5; len: 12; v_gene: TRBV6-1; CDR3aa: ASSPGLVQETQY
j_gene: TRBJ1-2; len: 12; v_gene: TRBV18; CDR3aa: ASSPGQGSTGYT